One sample yielded the 16 T cell receptor beta chains listed below, sequenced in a study of CD8+CD57+ T cells in acquired aplastic anemia. The template for TCR beta VDJ and CDR3 sequence profiling was genomic DNA. A single record per CDR3 protein comes from TCRdb applying MiXCR to the reads. The sample carries 100,000 to 150,000 distinct CDR3 sequences, over 45% recorded once. Material for sequencing was sorted CD4+, CD8+, or CD8+CD57+ T cells (not recorded which) from PBMCs. Every receptor here comes from a human donor in good health, serving as a control.

This clonotype was recorded only once. In nucleotides, the CDR3 is TGCGCCAGCAGCTTGAGACAGGGCACCTACGAGCAGTACTTC. This codes for CASSLRQGTYEQYF. This rearrangement joins TRBV5-1 to TRBJ2-7; TRBD1 matches at 7 bases. The CDR3 totals 14 residues. CDR1 is SGHRS, CDR2 YFSETQ, per germline. The junction had 3 bases not matched to a gene; V was cut back by 1 base and J by 2 bases.

There are many counts of this clonotype. J is TRBJ1-5 and V is TRBV3-1; the D is unclear. The CDR3 is 13 residues long. Trimming shortened V by 1 base and J by 6 bases, and 7 bases separated the two germline ends. CDR1 and CDR2 from the germline V gene are LGHDT and YNNKEL (reference sequence). DNA of the CDR3: TGTGCCAGCAGCCAAGGTGCGGTTCAGCCCCAGCATTTT. Translation gives CASSQGAVQPQHF.

This clonotype was observed a handful of times. The chain employs TRBV10-3 and TRBJ2-7; 14 bases line up with TRBD2. The V gene's germline CDR1 is ENHRY and CDR2 SYGVKD. The CDR3 contains 17 residues. Trimming took 2 bases from V and 7 from J; bases not matched to a gene: 10. As DNA, the CDR3 is TGTGCCATCAGTGAGCTCCGGACTAGCGGGGGGACGGGGGAGCAGTACTTC. As protein: CAISELRTSGGTGEQYF.

Comment on this clonotype: With a much larger clone just one base away, this may be a read error. V and J are TRBV3-1 and TRBJ2-7; 8 bases are a match to TRBD2. Germline CDR1 and CDR2: LGHDT and YNNKEL (reference sequence). V was clipped by 2 bases and J by 6 bases; unmatched bases: 9. The CDR3 loop spans 15 amino acids. CDR3 sequence (DNA): TGTGCCAGCAGCCAATTTCGCGGGGGGCTAGGCGAGCAGTACTTC. Its translation: CASSQFRGGLGEQYF.

There are many counts of this clonotype. The rearrangement links TRBV5-1 to TRBJ1-2; TRBD1 is a possible D gene (6 bases). This CDR3 has 15 residues. CDR1 is SGHRS, CDR2 YFSETQ, per germline. Between the trimmed V and J ends, which lost 0 bases and 4 bases, there was a span of 13 bases. Here the CDR3 DNA reads TGCGCCAGCAGCTTGGCTGGGGGGCCGGGCTATGGCTACACCTTC. Its protein product is CASSLAGGPGYGYTF.

V usage is TRBV2 and J usage is TRBJ2-5, with D possibly being TRBD2 (5 bases). Germline CDR1 and CDR2: SNHLY and FYNNEI. The CDR3 consists of 13 residues. V lost 6 bases to trimming and J lost 4 bases, with 12 bases between them. The CDR3: CASSSPRGETQYF. The CDR3 DNA is TGTGCCAGCAGCTCGCCTCGGGGAGAGACCCAGTACTTC.

This chain links TRBV19 with TRBJ1-1; perhaps TRBD1 as D (6 bases). The CDR3 loop spans 11 amino acids. Germline CDR1 LNHDA, CDR2 SQIVND (reference sequence). Trimming removed 6 bases at V and 10 bases at J, with 12 bases between. The CDR3 DNA is TGTGCCAGTAGAAACAGGGCATCAGCTTTCTTT. This codes for CASRNRASAFF.

This clonotype has more than one count but fewer than ten. The rearrangement uses TRBV29-1 and TRBJ1-2; 7 bases are a match to TRBD1. The CDR3 contains 14 residues. Germline assignment: CDR1 SQVTM and CDR2 ANQGSEA. V shed 4 bases, J shed 7 bases, and the junction held 12 bases outside the gene matches. CDR3 loop: CSVASTGSGVGYTF. CDR3 sequence (DNA): TGCAGCGTTGCTTCGACAGGGAGCGGGGTTGGCTACACCTTC. The full variable domain, rest sourced from reference TRBV29-1 and TRBJ1-2, is SAVISQKPSRDICQRGTSLTIQCQVDSQVTMMFWYRQQPGQSLTLIATANQGSEATYESGFVIDKFPISRPNLTFSTLTVSNMSPEDSSIYLCSVASTGSGVGYTFGSGTRLTVV.

The chain recombines TRBV29-1 with TRBJ1-1; 9 bases line up with TRBD1. Germline V CDR1 and CDR2: SQVTM, ANQGSEA. The V gene end was trimmed by 5 bases and the J gene end by 2 bases; junction bases not matched to a gene: 3. This CDR3 is built from 13 residues. CDR3 bases: TGCAGCGTTCGGACAGGGGACAACACTGAAGCTTTCTTT. Amino acid sequence: CSVRTGDNTEAFF.

The chain carries TRBV15 and TRBJ1-5, with unresolved D. Deletions cut 6 bases from V and 7 bases from J, with 13 bases between. This CDR3 has 13 residues. Germline CDR1 and CDR2: LNHNV and YYDKDF (reference sequence). In DNA form, the CDR3 reads TGTGCCACCAGTGATTTGCGAGGGCAGCCCCAGCATTTT. Its protein product is CATSDLRGQPQHF.

This clonotype was seen repeatedly, ten times or more. The gene calls are TRBV18 and TRBJ2-5; D may correspond to TRBD1 or TRBD2 (5 bases each). Germline V CDR1 and CDR2: KGHSH, LQKENI. The V and J ends lost 4 bases and 2 bases respectively, with 11 bases between them. The CDR3 has 14 residues. CDR3 DNA sequence: TGTGCCAGCTCACTGGGACGGATACAAGAGACCCAGTACTTC. Its protein product is CASSLGRIQETQYF.

V is TRBV19 and J is TRBJ2-3; TRBD2 might be the D (6 bases). The CDR3 loop spans 12 amino acids. Deletions cut 6 bases from V and 5 bases from J, with 9 bases between. Germline lookup yields CDR1 LNHDA and CDR2 SQIVND (reference sequence). CDR3 in DNA: TGTGCCAGTAGAGTGGGGGGAGATACGCAGTATTTT. As protein: CASRVGGDTQYF.

In regard to this clonotype: In this CDR3 the conserved last residue, phenylalanine or tryptophan, is missing, so a read error is likely. The V and J genes are TRBV14 and TRBJ1-2, with D possibly being TRBD1 (5 bases). The CDR3 consists of 19 residues. CDR1 and CDR2 from the germline V gene are SGHDN and FVKESK. Deletions cut 5 bases from V and 6 bases from J, with 31 bases between. CDR3 nucleotide sequence: TGTGCCAGCAGCATACGGAAACGGGGCGATCCGCACCTCGAGGATGGCTACACCCTC. Translating gives CASSIRKRGDPHLEDGYTL.

This clonotype was seen a few times. One end of the junction does not line up with germline, which may come from a read error. V gene TRBV24-1 combines with J gene TRBJ2-3; D is possibly TRBD2 (7 bases). The CDR3 is made up of 14 amino acids. CDR1 is KGHDR and CDR2 is SFDVKD in the germline V gene. Here the CDR3 reads CAASLRGGADTQYF. Written as DNA, the CDR3 is TGTGCCGCCAGTCTACGCGGGGGCGCAGATACGCAGTATTTT.

This clonotype was detected ten times or more. V and J are TRBV2 and TRBJ2-5, with D unclear. V shed 4 bases and J shed 7 bases, with 10 bases lying between them. The CDR3 length is 12 residues. Germline V gene sequence: CDR1 SNHLY, CDR2 FYNNEI. The CDR3: CASSVELGTQYF. The CDR3, as DNA: TGTGCCAGCAGTGTGGAGCTGGGGACCCAGTACTTC.

J is TRBJ2-5 and V is TRBV20-1; TRBD2 aligns across 7 bases. The CDR3 runs to 13 residues. Germline V lookup: CDR1 DFQATT, CDR2 SNEGSKA (reference sequence). V lost 5 bases, J lost 5 bases, and 8 bases stayed unmatched. This CDR3 reads CSARGGLRETQYF. CDR3 sequence (DNA): TGCAGTGCTCGGGGAGGGCTGAGGGAGACCCAGTACTTC.